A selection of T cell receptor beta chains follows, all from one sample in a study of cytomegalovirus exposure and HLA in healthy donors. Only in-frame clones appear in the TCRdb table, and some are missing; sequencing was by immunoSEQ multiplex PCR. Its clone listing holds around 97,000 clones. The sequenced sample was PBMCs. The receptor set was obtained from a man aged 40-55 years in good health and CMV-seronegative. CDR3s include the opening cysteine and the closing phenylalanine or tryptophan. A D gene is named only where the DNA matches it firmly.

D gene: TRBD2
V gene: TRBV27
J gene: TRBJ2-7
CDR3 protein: CASSFEGGQGVYEQYF
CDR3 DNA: TGTGCCAGCAGTTTTGAGGGAGGGCAAGGAGTCTACGAGCAGTACTTC

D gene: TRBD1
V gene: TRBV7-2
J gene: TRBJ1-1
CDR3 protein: CASSLGGTGGTEAFF
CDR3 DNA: TGTGCCAGCAGCTTAGGAGGAACAGGGGGCACTGAAGCTTTCTTT

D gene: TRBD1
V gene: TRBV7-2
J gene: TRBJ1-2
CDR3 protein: CASSTTAGQGNGYTF
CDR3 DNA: TGTGCCAGCAGCACAACGGCGGGACAGGGGAATGGCTACACCTTC

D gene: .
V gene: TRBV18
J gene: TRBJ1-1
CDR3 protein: CASSHSGVLTEAFF
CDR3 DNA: TGTGCCAGCTCACATTCAGGTGTACTCACTGAAGCTTTCTTT

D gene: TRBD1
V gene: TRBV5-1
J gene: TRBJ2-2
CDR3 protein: CASSYRGGELFF
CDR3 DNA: TGCGCCAGCAGTTACAGGGGAGGGGAGCTGTTTTTT

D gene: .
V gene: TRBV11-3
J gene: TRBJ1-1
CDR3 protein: CASSLDHSIEAFF
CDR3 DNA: TGTGCCAGCAGCTTAGATCACAGCATTGAAGCTTTCTTT

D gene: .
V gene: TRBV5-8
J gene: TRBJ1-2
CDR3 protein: CASMYRGTNYGYTF
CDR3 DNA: TGTGCCAGCATGTACCGGGGAACTAACTATGGCTACACCTTC

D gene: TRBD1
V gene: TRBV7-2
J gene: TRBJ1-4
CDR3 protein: CASSLGQGSEKLFF
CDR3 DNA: TGTGCCAGCAGCTTAGGACAGGGAAGCGAAAAACTGTTTTTT

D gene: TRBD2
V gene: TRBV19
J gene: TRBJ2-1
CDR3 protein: CASSIGLAGSEQFF
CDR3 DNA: TGTGCCAGTAGTATAGGTCTAGCGGGGAGCGAGCAGTTCTTC

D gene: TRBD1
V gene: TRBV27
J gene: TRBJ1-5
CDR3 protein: CASRDRLNQPQHF
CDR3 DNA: TGTGCCAGCAGGGACAGGCTCAATCAGCCCCAGCATTTT

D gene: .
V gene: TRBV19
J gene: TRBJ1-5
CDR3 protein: CASSVSHQPQHF
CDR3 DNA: TGTGCCAGTAGTGTCAGTCATCAGCCCCAGCATTTT

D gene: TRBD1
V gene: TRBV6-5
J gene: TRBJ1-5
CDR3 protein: CASSLGQGSNQPQHF
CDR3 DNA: TGTGCCAGCAGTTTGGGACAGGGCTCTAATCAGCCCCAGCATTTT

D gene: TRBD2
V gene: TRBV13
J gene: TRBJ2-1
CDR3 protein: CASSPPGGSSYNEQFF
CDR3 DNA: TGTGCCAGCAGCCCCCCGGGGGGATCATCATACAATGAGCAGTTCTTC

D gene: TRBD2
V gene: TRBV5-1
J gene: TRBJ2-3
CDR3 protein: CASSLSGGRSDTQYF
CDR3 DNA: TGCGCCAGCAGCTTGTCAGGCGGGAGGTCAGATACGCAGTATTTT

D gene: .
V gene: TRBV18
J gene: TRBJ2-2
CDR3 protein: CASSPTTANTGELFF
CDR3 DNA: TGTGCCAGCTCACCTACAACAGCGAACACCGGGGAGCTGTTTTTT

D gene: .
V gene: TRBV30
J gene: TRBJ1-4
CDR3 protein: CAWDVTRGEKLFF
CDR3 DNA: TGTGCCTGGGACGTTACACGGGGTGAAAAACTGTTTTTT

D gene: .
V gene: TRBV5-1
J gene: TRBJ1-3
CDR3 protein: CASSLSDSGNTIYF
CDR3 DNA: TGCGCCAGCAGCTTGTCAGACTCTGGAAACACCATATATTTT

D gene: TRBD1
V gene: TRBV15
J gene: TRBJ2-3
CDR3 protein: CATSREAGGADTQYF
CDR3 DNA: TGTGCCACCAGCAGAGAGGCAGGGGGCGCAGATACGCAGTATTTT

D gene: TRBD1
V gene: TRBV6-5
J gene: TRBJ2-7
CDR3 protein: CASSRQGAGEQYF
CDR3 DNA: TGTGCCAGCAGCCGACAGGGGGCAGGCGAGCAGTACTTC

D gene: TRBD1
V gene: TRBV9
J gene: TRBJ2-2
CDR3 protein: CASSLTGEYTGELFF
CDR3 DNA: TGTGCCAGCAGCTTGACAGGGGAGTACACCGGGGAGCTGTTTTTT

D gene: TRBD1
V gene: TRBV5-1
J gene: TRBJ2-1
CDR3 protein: CASSIRQGSSYNEQFF
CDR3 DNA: TGCGCCAGCAGCATCCGACAGGGGAGCTCCTACAATGAGCAGTTCTTC

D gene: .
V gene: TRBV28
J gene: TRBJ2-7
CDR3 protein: CASSSTTSSSYEQYF
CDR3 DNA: TGTGCCAGCAGTTCGACTACCTCGAGCTCCTACGAGCAGTACTTC

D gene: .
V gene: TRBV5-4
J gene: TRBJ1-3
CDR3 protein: CASSLERGRGGNTIYF
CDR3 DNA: TGTGCCAGCAGCTTGGAGCGTGGCCGGGGGGGAAACACCATATATTTT

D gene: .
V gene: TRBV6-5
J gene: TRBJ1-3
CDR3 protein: CASRTGHSSGNTIYF
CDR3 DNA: TGTGCCAGCCGAACCGGACACAGCTCTGGAAACACCATATATTTT

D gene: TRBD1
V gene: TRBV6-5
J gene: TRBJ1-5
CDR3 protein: CASSSQGARQPQHF
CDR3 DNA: TGTGCCAGCAGTTCACAGGGGGCGAGGCAGCCCCAGCATTTT

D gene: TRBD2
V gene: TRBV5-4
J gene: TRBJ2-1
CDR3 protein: CASSPQTRWGGDNEQFF
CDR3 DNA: TGTGCCAGCAGCCCCCAAACAAGGTGGGGGGGAGACAATGAGCAGTTCTTC

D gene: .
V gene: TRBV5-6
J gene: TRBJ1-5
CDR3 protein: CASSQEGTYQPQHF
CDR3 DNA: TGTGCCAGCAGCCAGGAGGGGACCTATCAGCCCCAGCATTTT

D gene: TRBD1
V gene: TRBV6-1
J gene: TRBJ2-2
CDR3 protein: CASRENRGNTGELFF
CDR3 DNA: TGTGCCAGCAGGGAAAACAGGGGAAACACCGGGGAGCTGTTTTTT

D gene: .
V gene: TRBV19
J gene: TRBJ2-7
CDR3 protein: CASSMRYEQYF
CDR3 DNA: TGTGCCAGTAGTATGAGGTACGAGCAGTACTTC

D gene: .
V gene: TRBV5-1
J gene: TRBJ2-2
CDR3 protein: CASSGVSTGELFF
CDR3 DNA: TGCGCCAGCAGCGGAGTCAGTACCGGGGAGCTGTTTTTT

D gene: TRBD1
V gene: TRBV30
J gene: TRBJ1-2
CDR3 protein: CAWNIPGQGNYGYTF
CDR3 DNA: TGTGCCTGGAACATCCCGGGACAGGGAAACTATGGCTACACCTTC

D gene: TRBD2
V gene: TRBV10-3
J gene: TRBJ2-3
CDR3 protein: CAISEVASGERDTQYF
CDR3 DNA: TGTGCCATCAGTGAAGTGGCTAGCGGGGAGAGAGATACGCAGTATTTT

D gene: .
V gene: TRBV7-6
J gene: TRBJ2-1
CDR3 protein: CASSLGRVITDNEQFF
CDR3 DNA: TGTGCCAGCAGCTTAGGGAGGGTTATAACGGACAATGAGCAGTTCTTC

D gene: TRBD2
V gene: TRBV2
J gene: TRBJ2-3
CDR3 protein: CASSGGASGEVRYF
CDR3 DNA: TGTGCCAGCAGTGGAGGGGCTAGCGGGGAAGTTAGGTATTTT

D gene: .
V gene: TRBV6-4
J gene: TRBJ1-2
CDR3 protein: CASSPLPATIGYTF
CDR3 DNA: TGTGCCAGCAGCCCCCTTCCAGCTACTATTGGCTACACCTTC

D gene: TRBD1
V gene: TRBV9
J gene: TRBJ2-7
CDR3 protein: CASSATGGSSYEQYF
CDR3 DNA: TGTGCCAGCAGCGCTACAGGGGGTTCGTCCTACGAGCAGTACTTC

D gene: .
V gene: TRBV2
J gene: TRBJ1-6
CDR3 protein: CASITGNNSPLHF
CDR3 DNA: TGTGCCAGCATAACCGGGAACAATTCACCCCTCCACTTT

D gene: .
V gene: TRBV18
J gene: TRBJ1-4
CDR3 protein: CASSPFDSATNEKLFF
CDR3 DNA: TGTGCCAGCTCACCATTCGACAGTGCAACTAATGAAAAACTGTTTTTT

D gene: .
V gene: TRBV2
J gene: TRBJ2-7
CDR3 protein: CASSGTPYEQYF
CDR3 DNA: TGTGCCAGCAGCGGGACTCCCTACGAGCAGTACTTC

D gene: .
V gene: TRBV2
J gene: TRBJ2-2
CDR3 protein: CASSELGGARNTGELFF
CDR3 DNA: TGTGCCAGCAGTGAATTGGGGGGGGCCCGGAACACCGGGGAGCTGTTTTTT